This TCR beta chain is from a study of cytomegalovirus exposure and HLA in healthy donors. Primers for the PCR totalled 60 Vbeta and 13 Jbeta. This table comes from immunoSEQ multiplex PCR, and its TCRdb copy is limited to in-frame clones, with some not included. The table includes 170,000 or so clones, almost 85% detected once. Germline V gene lookup returns CDR1 MNHEY and CDR2 SMNVEV (reference sequence). CDR3 length: 13 amino acids. The V end lost 7 bases, the J end lost 5 bases, and 15 bases lay between the germline ends. The V call is TRBV27, the J call TRBJ2-7; D perhaps matches TRBD1 (6 bases). Sequencing input: PBMCs. This TCR derives from a boy under 10 years old in good health and CMV-seronegative. The CDR3, as DNA: TGTGCCAGCACCGTTGCAGGGGCCGACGAGCAGTACTTC. This sequence encodes CASTVAGADEQYF.